This T cell receptor beta chain was identified in a study of CD8 T cells in ankylosing spondylitis. Overall study results and limits: It was reported that disease-linked clones were significantly enriched in matched ankylosing spondylitis synovial fluid.

This clonotype came up many times. Its target is unknown. Scientists made TCR beta libraries using quantitative 5'-RACE with molecular barcodes. MiXCR was run by TCRdb on the 5' RACE reads, yielding one entry per CDR3 protein. In the table there are 200,000 or so distinct CDR3 sequences, 13% of which are singletons. The receptor's source is a female donor with ankylosing spondylitis or in good health (not recorded which). The sequenced sample consisted of blood, either unsorted or a sorted T cell fraction (not recorded which).

CDR3 nucleotides: TGTGCCAGCAGTTATTCAGGGGAAGATCAGCCCCAGCATTTT. Translation: CASSYSGEDQPQHF. The rearrangement links TRBV12-3 or TRBV12-4 to TRBJ1-5; perhaps TRBD1 as D (6 bases). V dropped 4 bases and J dropped 5 bases, with 12 bases sitting between them. This CDR3 has 14 residues.